The 18 T cell receptor beta chains reported below all come from one sample, sequenced in a study of blood T cell repertoires in COVID-19. TCRdb's table, derived via immunoSEQ multiplex PCR, lists solely in-frame clones and lacks some. The sample yields about 220,000 clones, 82% seen once. Sequencing was performed on peripheral blood. These receptors all stem from a woman aged 80 or over with acute or convalescent COVID-19.

Comment on this clone: The junction does not match germline at one end; this may be a read error. The V and J genes are TRBV30 and TRBJ2-7, with D possibly TRBD1 on 6 matching bases. The CDR3 sequence is 12 residues long. Looked up from germline, CDR1 is GTSNPN and CDR2 is SVGIG (reference sequence). This CDR3 reads CAWTVNLGEQYF. As DNA, the CDR3 is TGTGCATGGACAGTCAACCTTGGCGAGCAGTACTTC.

V is TRBV3-1 (or the pseudogene TRBV3-2) and J is TRBJ2-2; maybe TRBD2 (5 bases). Trimming removed 2 bases from V and 3 bases from J, with 25 bases in between. This CDR3 has 20 residues. Germline CDR1 reads LGHDT; CDR2 reads YNNKEL (reference sequence). CDR3 DNA: TGTGCCAGCAGCCAATCTTGGTATGCTAAGGTGCGGAGGTACACCGGGGAGCTGTTTTTT. This gives the protein CASSQSWYAKVRRYTGELFF.

The chain recombines TRBV9 with TRBJ1-1, with TRBD1 matching over 8 bases. CDR1 SGDLS and CDR2 YYNGEE come from the germline V gene. CDR3 length equals 14 residues. V shed 8 bases and J 7 bases; nucleotides not matched to a gene: 13. The DNA for the CDR3 is TGTGCCAGTTCTCCTCTGGGACAGGTACTTGAAGCTTTCTTT. Translating it yields CASSPLGQVLEAFF.

This clone was recorded at least ten times. The rearrangement joins TRBV7-2 to TRBJ2-1; a possible D gene is TRBD1 (6 bases). This CDR3 is 12 amino acids long. Between the trimmed V and J ends, which lost 8 bases and 6 bases, there was a span of 11 bases. Germline assignment: CDR1 SGHTA and CDR2 FQGNSA. CDR3 coding DNA: TGTGCCAGCGAGGGGGTAAGCAATGAGCAGTTCTTC. It is translated as CASEGVSNEQFF.

The rearrangement joins TRBV11-2 to TRBJ1-4; 7 nucleotides match TRBD1. CDR1 SGHAT and CDR2 FQNNGV come from the germline V gene. The CDR3 length is 16 residues. V was clipped by 4 bases and J by 3 bases; unmatched bases: 8. The CDR3 sequence: CASSSTRDSPNEKLFF. CDR3 in DNA: TGTGCCAGCAGCTCCACCCGGGACAGCCCTAATGAAAAACTGTTTTTT.

This clone was counted many times. The CDR3 loop reads CASSQAGGDLRELFF. CDR3 DNA: TGCGCCAGCAGCCAAGCTGGGGGGGACTTGAGGGAGCTGTTTTTT. The chain has TRBV4-1 and TRBJ2-2; 7 bases are a match to TRBD2. From germline, CDR1 is MGHRA and CDR2 YSYEKL. With V trimmed by 1 base and J by 9 bases, 8 bases remained unmatched. CDR3 length: 15 residues.

The chain recombines TRBV24-1 with TRBJ1-1; the match to TRBD1 covers 7 bases. The CDR3 is made up of 15 amino acids. The junction had 13 bases not matched to a gene; V was cut back by 4 bases and J by 9 bases. Germline V CDR1 and CDR2: KGHDR, SFDVKD. CDR3 nucleotide sequence: TGTGCCACCAGTGACTCTACCCCTATGACAGGGAAAGCTTTCTTT. Translating it yields CATSDSTPMTGKAFF.

The chain uses TRBV3-1 (or the pseudogene TRBV3-2) and TRBJ1-3; 7 nucleotides match TRBD1. Losses at the gene ends were 3 bases for V and 2 bases for J; bases not matched to a gene: 4. CDR3 length: 15 residues. From germline, CDR1 is LGHDT and CDR2 YNNKEL (reference sequence). Here the CDR3 DNA reads TGTGCCAGCAGCCAGATGACAGGGACTGGAAACACCATATATTTT. Amino acid sequence: CASSQMTGTGNTIYF.

The J gene is TRBJ1-4, the V gene TRBV5-1; 7 nucleotides agree with TRBD1. CDR3 length equals 17 residues. Germline-derived CDR1 and CDR2 are SGHRS and YFSETQ. The ends lost 2 bases at V and 7 bases at J; junction bases unmatched: 14. CDR3 in amino acids: CASSFGGEGGRGEKLFF. The CDR3 nucleotides are TGCGCCAGCAGCTTTGGTGGCGAAGGGGGCCGCGGTGAAAAACTGTTTTTT.

This chain links TRBV6-5 with TRBJ2-3; 13 nucleotides match TRBD2. The CDR3 consists of 16 residues. Per the germline V gene, CDR1 is MNHEY and CDR2 is SVGAGI. With 3 bases clipped from V and 6 bases from J, the junction kept 6 bases outside the gene matches. This CDR3 reads CASSYTSGGARDTQYF. The CDR3 nucleotides read TGTGCCAGCAGTTATACTAGCGGGGGGGCCCGGGATACGCAGTATTTT.

The chain recombines TRBV10-3 with TRBJ1-3, with D hard to call. Trimming removed 7 bases at V and 0 bases at J, with 13 bases between. CDR1 is ENHRY, CDR2 SYGVKD, per germline. The CDR3 is made up of 15 amino acids. DNA for the CDR3: TGTGCCATCAAAGGCAGCGACGACTCTGGAAACACCATATATTTT. Its translation is CAIKGSDDSGNTIYF.

The V and J genes are TRBV7-9 and TRBJ1-1, with unresolved D. The V gene's germline CDR1 is SEHNR and CDR2 FQNEAQ (reference sequence). Trimming cost V 5 bases and J 3 bases, with 13 bases left between them. The CDR3 consists of 14 residues. The CDR3 DNA sequence: TGTGCCAGCAGCGTAGGGCTCCGGGACACTGAAGCTTTCTTT. Amino acids: CASSVGLRDTEAFF.

This chain connects TRBV19 to TRBJ1-2, with TRBD1 matching over 8 bases. In germline, CDR1 is LNHDA, CDR2 SQIVND (reference sequence). CDR3 size: 15 residues. V dropped 8 bases and J dropped 0; count of bases not matched to a gene: 8. In DNA, the CDR3 is TGTGCCAGTGCTGACAGGGGACAAGCTAACTATGGCTACACCTTC. Translation: CASADRGQANYGYTF.

The V gene is TRBV3-1 (or the pseudogene TRBV3-2), the J gene TRBJ2-5, with a possible D match to TRBD2 (6 bases). This CDR3 has 15 residues. Trimming pared 0 bases from V and 5 bases from J, leaving 13 bases between. Germline-derived CDR1 and CDR2 are LGHDT and YNNKEL (reference sequence). The CDR3 bases are TGTGCCAGCAGCCAAGAACGGCTAGCGCGGGAGACCCAGTACTTC. Protein sequence: CASSQERLARETQYF.

In the case of this clone: The junction departs from germline at one end; a sequencing error may be responsible. The rearrangement joins TRBV27 to TRBJ1-1, with D unclear. Germline V gene sequence: CDR1 MNHEY, CDR2 SMNVEV (reference sequence). This CDR3 spans 14 amino acids. Written as DNA, the CDR3 is TGTGCCAACAGTCAAACGGGGTGGGGCACTGAAGCTTTCTTT. Translating it yields CANSQTGWGTEAFF.

The chain combines TRBV6-2 or TRBV6-3 with TRBJ1-1, with D perhaps TRBD1 (5 bases). The CDR3 has 14 amino acids. Germline V lookup: CDR1 MNHEY, CDR2 SVGEGT. V was shortened by 6 bases and J by 2 bases, with 13 bases between the two germline ends. The CDR3 sequence is CASSPGGGNTEAFF. The CDR3 DNA is TGTGCCAGCAGCCCTGGGGGGGGTAACACTGAAGCTTTCTTT.

Regarding this clone: Other nucleotide sequences from this sample produce the same CDR3. This chain uses TRBV3-1 (or the pseudogene TRBV3-2) with TRBJ2-7, with D maybe TRBD1 (6 bases). The V end lost 2 bases, the J end lost 1 base, and 6 bases lay between the germline ends. Germline V lookup: CDR1 LGHDT, CDR2 YNNKEL (reference sequence). CDR3 length equals 13 residues. The CDR3 bases are TGTGCCAGCAGCCAAAGGGGGTCCTACGAGCAGTACTTC. It specifies CASSQRGSYEQYF.

The chain couples TRBV4-2 to TRBJ1-1; TRBD1 aligns across 8 bases. The junction had 3 bases not matched to a gene; V was cut back by 2 bases and J by 1 base. This CDR3 region has 15 residues. In germline, CDR1 is LGHNA, CDR2 YNFKEQ. The CDR3 nucleotides are TGTGCCAGCAGCCAACGTGGACAGGGGAACACTGAAGCTTTCTTT. Residues: CASSQRGQGNTEAFF.